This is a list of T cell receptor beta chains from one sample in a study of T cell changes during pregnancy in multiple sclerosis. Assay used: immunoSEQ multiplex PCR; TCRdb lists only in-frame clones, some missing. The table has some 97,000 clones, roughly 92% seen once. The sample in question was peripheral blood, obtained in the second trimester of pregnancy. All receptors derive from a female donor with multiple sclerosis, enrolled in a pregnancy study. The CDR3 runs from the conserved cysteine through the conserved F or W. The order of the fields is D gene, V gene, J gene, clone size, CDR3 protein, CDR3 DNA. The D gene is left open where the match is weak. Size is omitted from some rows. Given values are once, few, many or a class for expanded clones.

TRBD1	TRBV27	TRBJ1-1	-	CASSLVWQGDAFF	TGTGCCAGCAGTTTAGTGTGGCAGGGGGACGCTTTCTTT
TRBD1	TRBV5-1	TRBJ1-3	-	CASSPGQVPRLGNTIYF	TGCGCCAGCAGCCCTGGACAGGTCCCCCGGCTCGGAAACACCATATATTTT
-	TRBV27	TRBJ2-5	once	CASSFRGWGETQYF	TGTGCCAGCAGTTTCCGGGGATGGGGTGAGACCCAGTACTTC
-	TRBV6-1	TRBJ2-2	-	CASTPAVGFSGELFF	TGTGCCAGCACCCCCGCGGTTGGGTTCTCCGGGGAGCTGTTTTTT
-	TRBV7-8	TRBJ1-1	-	CASSLNRVGETEAFF	TGTGCCAGCAGCTTAAACAGGGTCGGGGAAACTGAAGCTTTCTTT
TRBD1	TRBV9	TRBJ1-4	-	CASSAGQGTNEKLFF	TGTGCCAGCAGCGCAGGACAGGGGACTAATGAAAAACTGTTTTTT
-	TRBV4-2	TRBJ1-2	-	CASSQDLGLQGFGYTF	TGTGCCAGCAGCCAAGACCTCGGTTTGCAGGGATTTGGCTACACCTTC
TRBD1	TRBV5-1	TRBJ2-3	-	CASSIGQGGTDTQYF	TGCGCCAGCAGCATCGGACAGGGGGGCACAGATACGCAGTATTTT
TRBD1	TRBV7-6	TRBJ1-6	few	CASSSRDRDSPLHF	TGTGCCAGCAGCTCCCGGGACAGGGATTCACCCCTCCACTTT
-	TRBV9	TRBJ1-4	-	CASSVEGIATNEKLFF	TGTGCCAGCAGCGTAGAGGGGATTGCAACTAATGAAAAACTGTTTTTT
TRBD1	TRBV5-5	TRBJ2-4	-	CASSSPGQGIAKNIQYF	TGTGCCAGCAGCTCCCCTGGACAGGGCATAGCCAAAAACATTCAGTACTTC
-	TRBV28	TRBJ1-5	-	CASSSPGQSYQPQHF	TGTGCCAGCAGTTCCCCGGGACAATCCTATCAGCCCCAGCATTTT
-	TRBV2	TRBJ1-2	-	CASSGGRDFPNYGYTF	TGTGCCAGCAGTGGGGGCAGGGACTTCCCTAACTATGGCTACACCTTC
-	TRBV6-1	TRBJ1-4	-	CASSDAGLLEKLFF	TGTGCCAGCAGTGATGCAGGGCTCCTAGAAAAACTGTTTTTT
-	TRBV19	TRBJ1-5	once	CAGGVRQAQQPQHF	TGTGCCGGAGGGGTCAGGCAGGCCCAACAGCCCCAGCATTTT
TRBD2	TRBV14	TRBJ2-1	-	CASSQDQGLAGYNEQFF	TGTGCCAGCAGCCAAGACCAGGGACTAGCAGGTTACAATGAGCAGTTCTTC
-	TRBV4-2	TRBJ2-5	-	CASSQDIPPQETQYF	TGTGCCAGCAGCCAAGATATCCCCCCTCAAGAGACCCAGTACTTC